This T cell receptor beta chain was sequenced for a study of T cell clonotyping in hematopoietic cell transplantation (TCRdb year 2021). Study-wide context: In the study, more than 130 blood samples were gathered from a few dozen consecutive transplant recipients and their related donors. Recruitment of patients ran from late 2015 to early 2017, and follow-up continued until September 2020 or until death. Results and caveats for the whole study, not just this receptor: Broader posttransplant TCR repertoire diversity was predicted by donor and pretransplant recipient Inverse Simpson Index values. Sample size was limited, and cells were not sorted, so CD4 and CD8 repertoire contributions could not be separated. A decrease in recipient TCR diversity was observed after transplant, and a progressive increase in pathologically expanded clonotypes was seen from day 30 to day 180. Recipient repertoires showed only a small fraction of overlap with donor repertoires, and over 97% appeared de novo at the given depth.

TCR beta CDR3 regions were amplified from genomic DNA with the immunoSEQ assay, a bias-controlled multiplex PCR using V- and J-specific primers. A proprietary barcode and Illumina adapter sequences were added to the CDR3 amplicons in a second PCR step. An Illumina MiSeq instrument was used to sequence the CDR3 libraries. Processing in the source paper ran as follows. Export and quality control were handled in immunoSEQ Analyzer 3.0, while downstream analyses relied on R Bioconductor and Immunarch. Only productive rearrangements in the normalized downsampled data set went into calculating the repertoire metrics. In the normalized cohort, clonotypes with more than 5 templates were defined as pathologically expanded. The Inverse Simpson Index served as the measure of repertoire diversity. To capture all clonotypes, CMV-specificity analyses were performed on the non-normalized data set. TCRdb mirrors the immuneACCESS table, restricted to in-frame sequences. Some clones are absent from its copies; in checked studies, under half trace to an unresolved V gene, and the reason for the others is unknown. The V and J calls and clone size were taken over from that table, and D and trimming were inferred from the DNA. The sample table contains a few thousand clones; only one count was recorded for around 79% of them. Together, the top ten hold 6% to 7.5% of the sample.

This specimen's time point label, per the study, means: 100 days after allo-HCT. Blood from recipients was drawn about 28 days before transplant and again at days 30, 100 and 180 after transplant. Nuclei Lysis Solution was used to extract genomic DNA from fresh or cryopreserved unfractionated peripheral blood mononuclear cells. The germline V gene (reference sequence) sets CDR1 to GTSNPN and CDR2 to SVGIG. At the junction V is shortened by 3 bases and J by 5 bases, with 8 bases in between. The CDR3 spans 13 residues, from the cysteine through the phenylalanine. Left in the record is the CDR3 DNA by itself, 39 bases read in frame from the first base. With regard to this clone: No antigen is known for it. No qualities accompany the bases; no much larger clone lies one base away.

The chain is encoded by TRBV30 joined to TRBJ1-6; the D gene is not confidently resolved. The material sequenced was PBMCs, taken 100 days after allogeneic stem cell transplant. This receptor was obtained from a male patient aged 50 to 59 who had an allogeneic stem cell transplant from a related donor, so the T cells may come from the graft donor. Some clones in this sample may be carry-over from other donors' samples. The CDR3 region reads CAWSQADNSPLHF. The DNA reads TGTGCCTGGAGCCAGGCTGATAATTCACCCCTCCACTTT.